What follows are 6 T cell receptor beta chains derived from one specimen sequenced in a study of graft-versus-host responses after intestinal transplantation. Libraries were prepared by immunoSEQ multiplex PCR; TCRdb keeps only in-frame clonotypes and omits some of them. In the table there are around 54,000 clones, about 90% of which are singletons. The sample consisted of PBMCs, taken 650 to 680 days after intestinal transplant. These receptors all stem from a human patient who received an intestinal transplant, so some T cells may come from the graft donor.

This clone has only one observation. The J gene is TRBJ1-1, the V gene TRBV10-3; possible D gene TRBD1, 5 bases. The CDR3 spans 12 residues. With 11 bases removed from V and 1 base from J, the gap between germline ends came to 11 bases. CDR1 and CDR2 from the germline V gene are ENHRY and SYGVKD. In DNA form, the CDR3 reads TGTGCCGCAAAGACAGAGAACACTGAAGCTTTCTTT. Protein sequence: CAAKTENTEAFF.

The chain employs TRBV15 and TRBJ2-2, with TRBD1 identical over 9 bases. The J segment lost 6 bases and the V segment lost 5 bases, leaving 10 bases of the junction unmatched. The CDR3 runs 16 residues. Germline lookup yields CDR1 LNHNV and CDR2 YYDKDF (reference sequence). CDR3: CATSDPGQGLAGELFF. For the CDR3, the DNA is TGTGCCACCAGCGATCCGGGACAGGGACTCGCCGGGGAGCTGTTTTTT.

V is TRBV13 and J is TRBJ2-1, with 11 bases lining up with TRBD2. Germline CDR1 is PRHDT and CDR2 is FYEKMQ (reference sequence). J gave up 7 bases and V 0 bases, and 2 bases lay outside the gene matches. The CDR3 sequence is 15 residues long. Here the CDR3 reads CASSLGASGGNEQFF. Written as DNA, the CDR3 is TGTGCCAGCAGCTTAGGGGCTAGCGGGGGGAATGAGCAGTTCTTC.

The chain combines TRBV6-4 with TRBJ2-3, with 8 bases lining up with TRBD2. Germline V CDR1 and CDR2: MRHNA, SNTAGT. Trimming at V came to 4 bases and at J to 1 base, leaving 4 bases not matched to a gene. The CDR3 extends over 15 amino acids. The CDR3 sequence is CASSVSGGGTDTQYF. The CDR3, as DNA: TGTGCCAGCAGTGTAAGCGGGGGAGGCACAGATACGCAGTATTTT.

The chain joins TRBV4-2 to TRBJ2-4, with unresolved D. Trimming took 5 bases from V and 6 from J, leaving 5 bases between them. The CDR3 is 11 amino acids. The V gene's germline CDR1 is LGHNA and CDR2 YNFKEQ. The CDR3 nucleotides read TGTGCCAGCAGCTCAAGAAACATTCAGTACTTC. It encodes CASSSRNIQYF.

V usage is TRBV5-4 and J usage is TRBJ2-2, with TRBD2 matching 13 bases. The junction had 7 bases not matched to a gene; V was cut back by 5 bases and J by 6 bases. Germline CDR1 is SGHNT and CDR2 is YYREEE (reference sequence). This CDR3 comprises 16 residues. The CDR3 nucleotides read TGTGCCAGCAGTACTAGCGGGGGGGCTATAGCCGGGGAGCTGTTTTTT. It translates to CASSTSGGAIAGELFF.